This entry lists 20 T cell receptor beta chains sequenced from one sample in a study of blood T cell repertoires in COVID-19. The table came from immunoSEQ multiplex PCR; TCRdb's copy has only in-frame clones and leaves some out. In the table there are some 150,000 clones, 75% to 85% of which are singletons. The specimen was peripheral blood. The receptors stem from a man aged 60 to 69 with acute or convalescent COVID-19.

The chain recombines TRBV28 with TRBJ1-2; D perhaps matches TRBD1 (5 bases). Germline CDR1 reads MDHEN; CDR2 reads SYDVKM. V was clipped by 5 bases and J by 5 bases, with 9 bases between them. The CDR3 sequence is 12 residues long. This CDR3 is CASSRQPYGYTF. The CDR3 nucleotides are TGTGCCAGCAGTCGACAGCCTTATGGCTACACCTTC.

This clone was recorded once. The chain carries TRBV23-1 and TRBJ2-5; 9 nucleotides line up with TRBD1. TRBV23-1 belongs to the ORF category, with a function that is uncertain. The J segment lost 4 bases and the V segment lost 2 bases, leaving 5 bases of the junction unmatched. This CDR3 has 15 amino acids. CDR3 amino acids: CASSQGDRDPETQYF. The CDR3 DNA reads TGCGCCAGCAGTCAAGGGGACAGGGACCCAGAGACCCAGTACTTC.

V gene TRBV4-3 combines with J gene TRBJ2-2; D is ambiguous. CDR3 length equals 13 residues. V was clipped by 0 bases and J by 6 bases, with 5 bases between them. Germline V gene sequence: CDR1 LGHNA, CDR2 YSLEER. In nucleotides, the CDR3 is TGCGCCAGCAGCCAAGACCGGTCCGGGGAGCTGTTTTTT. Translated, it gives CASSQDRSGELFF.

The chain is built from TRBV6-1 and TRBJ2-5; a possible D gene is TRBD1 (6 bases). Germline V gene lookup returns CDR1 MNHNS and CDR2 SASEGT. The V end lost 4 bases, the J end lost 5 bases, and 20 bases lay between the germline ends. The CDR3 totals 16 residues. The DNA for the CDR3 is TGTGCCAGCAGTGCCCAGCCGCAGGGGAACCTGGAGACCCAGTACTTC. It translates to CASSAQPQGNLETQYF.

CDR3 bases: TGTGCCAGTAGTCCCCAGTCTCGTGTGGCGGGAGTTCACAATGAGCAGTTCTTC. Protein product: CASSPQSRVAGVHNEQFF. The chain joins TRBV19 to TRBJ2-1, with 7 nucleotides matching TRBD2. Germline trimming cut 5 bases from V and 5 bases from J; bases unmatched to any gene: 18. The CDR3 contains 18 residues. Germline CDR1 LNHDA, CDR2 SQIVND (reference sequence). The variable domain in full, completed from reference TRBV19 and TRBJ2-1, reads DGGITQSPKYLFRKEGQNVTLSCEQNLNHDAMYWYRQDPGQGLRLIYYSQIVNDFQKGDIAEGYSVSREKKESFPLTVTSAQKNPTAFYLCASSPQSRVAGVHNEQFFGPGTRLTVL.

The rearrangement uses TRBV18 and TRBJ2-7; 7 nucleotides match TRBD2. The CDR3 is 12 residues long. V was pared by 2 bases and J by 5 bases, with 0 bases of the junction left unmatched. In germline, CDR1 is KGHSH, CDR2 LQKENI. CDR3 region: CASSPGRDEQYF. The CDR3 region has the DNA TGTGCCAGCTCACCAGGGAGGGACGAGCAGTACTTC.

The gene calls are TRBV7-2 and TRBJ2-7; possibly TRBD1 for D (6 bases). V was trimmed by 3 bases and J by 1 base, leaving 19 bases between them. The CDR3 is 17 residues long. Germline lookup yields CDR1 SGHTA and CDR2 FQGNSA. CDR3 protein: CASSFLVFGGGSYEQYF. The CDR3 DNA reads as TGTGCCAGCAGCTTTCTCGTTTTTGGGGGCGGGTCCTACGAGCAGTACTTC.

This chain joins TRBV30 and TRBJ2-5; TRBD2 matches 11 bases. CDR3 length equals 17 residues. Germline V CDR1 and CDR2: GTSNPN, SVGIG (reference sequence). Trimming cost V 0 bases and J 4 bases; bases outside gene matches: 10. The CDR3 DNA is TGTGCCTGGAGTGTAGGGCTAGCGGGAGGTCGAGCAGAGACCCAGTACTTC. It encodes CAWSVGLAGGRAETQYF.

The chain employs TRBV19 and TRBJ1-1; TRBD1 matches 7 bases. The V segment lost 6 bases and the J segment 12 bases; nucleotides outside the gene matches: 25. Germline V gene data show CDR1 as LNHDA and CDR2 as SQIVND (reference sequence). The CDR3 totals 17 residues. In nucleotides, the CDR3 is TGTGCCAGTAGAGATCAATCTTGGCGAACAGGGGATGCGTTACCTTTCTTT. Residues: CASRDQSWRTGDALPFF.

The chain uses TRBV6-1 and TRBJ2-7, with TRBD1 as a possible D gene (5 bases). The ends were cut back, 2 bases at V and 3 bases at J, with 5 bases in the middle. The CDR3 consists of 12 residues. Germline V gene sequence: CDR1 MNHNS, CDR2 SASEGT. The DNA of the CDR3 is TGTGCCAGCAGTGAACAGGGCTACGAGCAGTACTTC. It codes for CASSEQGYEQYF.

This sequence joins TRBV18 and TRBJ1-4; D may be TRBD1 (5 bases). CDR3 length: 14 residues. Germline-derived CDR1 and CDR2 are KGHSH and LQKENI. V lost 0 bases and J lost 7, with 9 bases in between. In DNA form, the CDR3 reads TGTGCCAGCTCACCACCGCAGGGTGCTGAAAAACTGTTTTTT. It encodes CASSPPQGAEKLFF.

The chain employs TRBV19 and TRBJ2-7; D unclear. V was cut by 3 bases and J by 1 base, with 7 bases left in between. The CDR3 extends over 13 amino acids. The germline V gene has CDR1 LNHDA and CDR2 SQIVND (reference sequence). Here the CDR3 reads CASSMGRSYEQYF. In DNA, the CDR3 is TGTGCCAGTAGTATGGGCAGATCCTACGAGCAGTACTTC.

V usage is TRBV5-5 and J usage is TRBJ2-5; 8 nucleotides line up with TRBD2. V lost 7 bases, J lost 5 bases, and 13 bases stayed unmatched. The CDR3 length is 15 residues. Germline CDR1 reads SGHKS; CDR2 reads YYEKEE (reference sequence). CDR3 DNA: TGTGCCAGCGGCCGGGGGGGGCAAGAGGAGGAGACCCAGTACTTC. The encoded protein is CASGRGGQEEETQYF.

This chain connects TRBV28 to TRBJ2-4, with D maybe TRBD1 (6 bases). This CDR3 has 14 amino acids. V was shortened by 3 bases and J by 9 bases, with 15 bases between the two germline ends. Germline V CDR1 and CDR2: MDHEN, SYDVKM. Here the CDR3 reads CASSLGAGPSIQYF. The CDR3 DNA is TGTGCCAGCAGTTTGGGGGCCGGACCGAGCATTCAGTACTTC.

V is TRBV5-5 and J is TRBJ2-3; 10 bases line up with TRBD2. With 2 bases clipped from V and 4 bases from J, the junction kept 1 base outside the gene matches. Germline CDR1 SGHKS, CDR2 YYEKEE (reference sequence). The CDR3 sequence is 14 residues long. In nucleotides, the CDR3 is TGTGCCAGCAGCTTAGGACTAGCGGCAGATACGCAGTATTTT. This sequence encodes CASSLGLAADTQYF.

The chain carries TRBV5-1 and TRBJ1-1; 10 nucleotides line up with TRBD1. From germline, CDR1 is SGHRS and CDR2 YFSETQ. The length of the CDR3 is 15 residues. Germline trimming cut 5 bases from V and 7 bases from J; bases unmatched to any gene: 11. The CDR3 sequence is CASRDDRGPGVEAFF. Written as DNA, the CDR3 is TGCGCCAGCAGGGATGACAGGGGGCCTGGGGTTGAAGCTTTCTTT.

This chain connects TRBV11-1 to TRBJ1-1; no definite D call. CDR3 length equals 14 residues. CDR1 is SGHAT and CDR2 is FQDESV in the germline V gene (reference sequence). V lost 5 bases, J lost 4 bases, and 14 bases lay in between. The CDR3 here is CASSKPLGGTEAFF. The CDR3 DNA reads TGTGCCAGCAGCAAACCTTTGGGAGGCACTGAAGCTTTCTTT.

CDR3 amino acids: CASSFGGGSYNEQFF. In nucleotides, the CDR3 is TGTGCCAGCAGCTTTGGCGGGGGATCCTACAATGAGCAGTTCTTC. The gene calls are TRBV5-8 and TRBJ2-1; 7 bases agree with TRBD2. CDR1 is SGHTS and CDR2 is YDEGEE in the germline V gene. The V and J ends lost 2 bases and 1 base, in that order; junction bases with no gene match: 3. CDR3 size: 15 residues.

This chain joins TRBV6-1 and TRBJ1-1; TRBD1 agrees at 12 bases. The germline gives CDR1 MNHNS, CDR2 SASEGT. CDR3 size: 17 residues. V dropped 4 bases and J dropped 4; count of bases not matched to a gene: 10. The CDR3 loop reads CASSARSGTGGGTEAFF. CDR3 DNA sequence: TGTGCCAGCAGTGCCCGATCCGGGACAGGGGGCGGCACTGAAGCTTTCTTT.

CDR3 protein: CATSRGPRGGSRDEQFF. The CDR3 DNA follows: TGTGCCACCAGCAGAGGACCCCGCGGCGGGAGCCGGGATGAGCAGTTCTTC. The V gene is TRBV15, the J gene TRBJ2-1; 7 nucleotides align to TRBD2. The V gene's germline CDR1 is LNHNV and CDR2 YYDKDF (reference sequence). The CDR3 contains 17 residues. Trimming removed 1 base from V and 8 bases from J; junction bases left unmatched: 14.